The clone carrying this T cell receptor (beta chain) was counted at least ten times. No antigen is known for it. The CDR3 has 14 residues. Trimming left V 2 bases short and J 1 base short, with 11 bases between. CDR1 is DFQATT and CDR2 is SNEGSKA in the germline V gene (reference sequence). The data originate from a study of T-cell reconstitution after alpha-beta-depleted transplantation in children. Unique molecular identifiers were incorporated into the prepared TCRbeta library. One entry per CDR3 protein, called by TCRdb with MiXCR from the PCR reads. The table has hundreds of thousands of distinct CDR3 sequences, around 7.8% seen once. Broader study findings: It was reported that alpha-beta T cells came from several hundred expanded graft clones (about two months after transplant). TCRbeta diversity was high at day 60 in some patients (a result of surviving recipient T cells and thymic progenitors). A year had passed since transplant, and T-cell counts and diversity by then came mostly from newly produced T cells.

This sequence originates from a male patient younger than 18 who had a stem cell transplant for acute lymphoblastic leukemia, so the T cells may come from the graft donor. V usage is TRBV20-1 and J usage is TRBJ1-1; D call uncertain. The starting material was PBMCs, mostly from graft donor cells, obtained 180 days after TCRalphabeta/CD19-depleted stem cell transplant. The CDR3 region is CSARHQRWNTEAFF. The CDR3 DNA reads TGCAGTGCTAGACATCAAAGATGGAACACTGAAGCTTTCTTT.